Listed here is a single TCR beta chain. Antigen: not known. The data were taken from a study of CD8+ T cells in alopecia areata. General study results and limits: For lesional scalp, especially alopecia totalis/universalis, clonality was higher than in normal scalp.

The V gene's germline CDR1 is LGHNA and CDR2 YSLEER. The V gene lost 0 bases and the J gene lost 5 bases, with 13 bases spanning the gap. The CDR3 runs to 15 residues. Treatment of the sample: oral pan-JAK inhibitor, 5-10 mg twice daily. RNA was isolated and reverse transcribed to cDNA, the sequencing template. TCRdb keeps only in-frame clones here, not all; method: immunoSEQ multiplex PCR. Among more than 200,000 clones listed, around 65% were seen once. The chain uses TRBV4-3 and TRBJ1-2; D may be TRBD1 (6 bases). This clonotype originated in a human donor with alopecia areata. The sample in question was CD4+ T cells sorted from blood, obtained between weeks 43 and 45, from a patient treated with tofacitinib. The CDR3 is CASSQEGAGEYGYTF. The CDR3 DNA is TGCGCCAGCAGCCAAGAAGGGGCAGGGGAGTATGGCTACACCTTC.